This passage covers 3 T cell receptor beta chains from one sample sequenced in a study of blood T cell repertoires in COVID-19. Only in-frame clones appear in the TCRdb table, and some are missing; sequencing was by immunoSEQ multiplex PCR. The sample holds approximately 120,000 clones, 80% seen once. The source material was peripheral blood. The receptor source for this set is a human donor in a cohort sampled during active or convalescent COVID-19.

J is TRBJ2-3 and V is TRBV11-3; the D gene is possibly TRBD1 (6 bases). Germline V gene data show CDR1 as SGHNT and CDR2 as YENEEA. The CDR3 loop spans 15 amino acids. V lost 2 bases to trimming and J lost 1 base, with 10 bases between them. CDR3 coding DNA: TGTGCCAGCAGCTTAAGGGGGTCCCGCACAGATACGCAGTATTTT. This gives the protein CASSLRGSRTDTQYF.

The CDR3 protein is CASSFRTGQNTEAFF. The CDR3 DNA sequence: TGTGCCAGCAGCTTCCGGACAGGCCAAAACACTGAAGCTTTCTTT. This chain uses TRBV5-5 with TRBJ1-1; 7 bases line up with TRBD1. The CDR3 spans 15 residues. Trimming cost V 2 bases and J 2 bases; bases outside gene matches: 6. Germline values: CDR1 SGHKS, CDR2 YYEKEE (reference sequence).

V is TRBV2 and J is TRBJ1-1, with D possibly being TRBD1 (5 bases). The V and J ends lost 4 bases and 1 base respectively, with 10 bases between them. The germline gives CDR1 SNHLY, CDR2 FYNNEI. The CDR3 runs 14 residues. CDR3 loop: CASSAPTGNTEAFF. Here the CDR3 DNA reads TGTGCCAGCAGTGCTCCAACAGGGAACACTGAAGCTTTCTTT.